A selection of T cell receptor beta chains follows, all from one sample in a study of human T cells and chemical hapten exposure. MiXCR, run by TCRdb on the RACE reads, gives a single entry per CDR3 protein. Of around 260,000 distinct CDR3 sequences listed, approximately 8.4% are singletons. The sequences come from whole blood, collected in connection with sensitization to the hapten diphenylcyclopropenone (DPC). The receptors stem from a woman between 35 and 50 years old with alopecia areata. Some clones in this sample may be carry-over from other donors' samples. The CDR3 runs from the conserved cysteine through the conserved F or W. Each record gives: D gene, clone size, J gene, V gene, CDR3 protein, CDR3 DNA. A D gene is named only where the DNA matches it firmly. Expanded clones get a size class; other rows say once, few or many, or leave the size out.

NA,many,TRBJ2-7,TRBV10-3,CAISVGGSRNEQYF,TGTGCCATCAGTGTGGGAGGAAGCCGAAACGAGCAGTACTTC
NA,few,TRBJ1-5,TRBV6-1,CASSEQDGYNQPQHF,TGTGCCAGCAGTGAACAGGACGGCTACAATCAGCCCCAGCATTTT
NA,few,TRBJ1-2,TRBV7-9,CASSAANGFNYGYTF,TGTGCCAGCAGCGCCGCAAATGGGTTTAACTATGGCTACACCTTC
TRBD2,few,TRBJ2-1,TRBV5-1,CASSLAGGWNEQFF,TGCGCCAGCAGCTTAGCGGGAGGATGGAATGAGCAGTTCTTC
NA,NA,TRBJ2-3,TRBV6-6,CASLGGPVDTDTQYF,TGTGCCAGCCTCGGGGGGCCCGTCGACACAGATACGCAGTATTTT
NA,NA,TRBJ2-2,TRBV6-5,CASSSGTLTGELFF,TGTGCCAGCAGTTCCGGGACGCTAACCGGGGAGCTGTTTTTT
NA,NA,TRBJ2-3,TRBV6-4,CASSESSGSTDTQYF,TGTGCCAGCAGTGAATCCAGCGGAAGCACAGATACGCAGTATTTT
NA,NA,TRBJ2-7,TRBV6-2/TRBV6-3,CASSPTRTREQYF,TGTGCCAGCAGTCCGACTAGGACAAGGGAGCAGTACTTC
TRBD1,NA,TRBJ1-1,TRBV7-9,CATETGMNTEAFF,TGTGCCACCGAGACAGGGATGAACACTGAAGCTTTCTTT
NA,many,TRBJ2-1,TRBV6-2/TRBV6-3,CASSYRPYNEQFF,TGTGCCAGCAGTTACAGGCCATACAATGAGCAGTTCTTC
NA,few,TRBJ2-3,TRBV2,CASSEPGGASTDTQYF,TGTGCCAGCAGTGAACCCGGCGGAGCTAGCACAGATACGCAGTATTTT
NA,few,TRBJ2-2,TRBV12-3/TRBV12-4,CASTRAPTGELFF,TGTGCCAGCACCCGAGCGCCCACCGGGGAGCTGTTTTTT
NA,NA,TRBJ1-2,TRBV7-2,CASSSIGTTNYGYTF,TGTGCCAGCAGCTCGATAGGGACGACTAACTATGGCTACACCTTC
NA,NA,TRBJ1-3,TRBV7-3,CASSSDGNSGNTIYF,TGTGCCAGCAGCTCGGACGGGAACTCTGGAAACACCATATATTTT
NA,few,TRBJ2-5,TRBV6-2/TRBV6-3,CASSDRTRQETQYF,TGTGCCAGCAGTGACCGGACACGGCAAGAGACCCAGTACTTC
NA,many,TRBJ1-2,TRBV28,CASSRDWGYTF,TGTGCCAGCAGTCGCGATTGGGGCTACACCTTC
NA,few,TRBJ2-1,TRBV5-5,CASSLGTIPGNEQFF,TGTGCCAGCAGCTTGGGGACAATCCCTGGCAATGAGCAGTTCTTC
NA,many,TRBJ1-1,TRBV28,CASSLLRSNTEAFF,TGTGCCAGCAGTTTACTTCGATCTAACACTGAAGCTTTCTTT
NA,once,TRBJ2-2,TRBV20-1,CSAKNDRYTGELFF,TGCAGTGCCAAAAACGACAGGTACACCGGGGAGCTGTTTTTT
NA,few,TRBJ2-7,TRBV28,CASSFSQYEQYF,TGTGCCAGCAGTTTCTCCCAATACGAGCAGTACTTC
NA,few,TRBJ2-5,TRBV5-5,CASSLGGQASIAQYF,TGTGCCAGCAGCTTGGGCGGGCAGGCTTCAATTGCCCAGTACTTC
NA,many,TRBJ2-7,TRBV5-1,CASSSGPTLLKLRDEQYF,TGCGCCAGCAGCTCGGGACCTACCCTCCTAAAGTTAAGGGACGAGCAGTACTTC
TRBD2,many,TRBJ2-3,TRBV6-2/TRBV6-3,CASNGGSVGTDTQYF,TGTGCCAGCAATGGCGGGAGTGTCGGCACAGATACGCAGTATTTT
TRBD1,many,TRBJ1-2,TRBV28,CASSSQGARYGYTF,TGTGCCAGCAGTTCACAGGGGGCACGCTATGGCTACACCTTC
NA,few,TRBJ2-7,TRBV6-2/TRBV6-3,CASSYQAHEQYF,TGTGCCAGCAGTTACCAAGCCCACGAGCAGTACTTC
TRBD1,few,TRBJ2-1,TRBV4-3,CASSLDREFYNEQFF,TGCGCCAGCAGCCTTGACAGGGAATTCTACAATGAGCAGTTCTTC
NA,NA,TRBJ2-2,TRBV12-3/TRBV12-4,CASSLLPGPYTGELFF,TGTGCCAGCAGTTTACTCCCGGGGCCCTACACCGGGGAGCTGTTTTTT
NA,few,TRBJ2-7,TRBV6-2/TRBV6-3,CASSASRQSYEQYF,TGTGCCAGCAGCGCTTCCCGACAGTCGTACGAGCAGTACTTC
NA,NA,TRBJ2-4,TRBV29-1,CSARPRLDVGIQYF,TGCAGCGCCCGGCCCCGACTAGATGTGGGGATTCAGTACTTC
NA,many,TRBJ1-5,TRBV20-1,CSARVLRDQPQHF,TGCAGTGCTAGAGTTCTTAGGGATCAGCCCCAGCATTTT
NA,few,TRBJ2-2,TRBV11-2,CASSLIVFPNTGELFF,TGTGCCAGCAGCCTTATCGTTTTCCCGAACACCGGGGAGCTGTTTTTT
NA,NA,TRBJ1-6,TRBV5-1,CASSLGLRDNSPLHF,TGCGCCAGCAGCTTGGGGCTTCGGGATAATTCACCCCTCCACTTT
NA,few,TRBJ2-2,TRBV28,CASRSPGHPTGELFF,TGTGCCAGCAGGAGTCCGGGACATCCCACCGGGGAGCTGTTTTTT
TRBD1,NA,TRBJ1-5,TRBV4-3,CASSLDRGRDQPQHF,TGCGCCAGCAGCCTTGACAGGGGACGGGATCAGCCCCAGCATTTT
TRBD2,many,TRBJ2-1,TRBV12-3/TRBV12-4,CAIRTREVDEQFF,TGTGCCATAAGGACTAGGGAGGTCGATGAGCAGTTCTTC
NA,many,TRBJ1-1,TRBV4-1,CASSSPTQGSEAFF,TGCGCCAGCAGCTCACCGACACAGGGCAGTGAAGCTTTCTTT
TRBD1,NA,TRBJ2-2,TRBV9,CASSPRGPGQAVSGELFF,TGTGCCAGCAGCCCAAGAGGCCCCGGACAGGCTGTTTCCGGGGAGCTGTTTTTT
TRBD2,few,TRBJ2-1,TRBV11-2,CASSLDRAGRGNEQFF,TGTGCCAGCAGCTTAGATCGAGCGGGGCGGGGAAATGAGCAGTTCTTC
NA,few,TRBJ2-6,TRBV28,CASSLSGSGANVLTF,TGTGCCAGCAGTTTAAGTGGATCTGGGGCCAACGTCCTGACTTTC
TRBD1,NA,TRBJ1-1,TRBV7-3,CASSLSPGQGEAFF,TGTGCCAGCAGCTTATCTCCAGGACAGGGTGAAGCTTTCTTT
NA,NA,TRBJ2-3,TRBV24-1,CATRDPAGDTQYF,TGTGCCACCAGGGACCCCGCGGGAGATACGCAGTATTTT
TRBD2,few,TRBJ2-3,TRBV10-3,CAISDSGRAKDTQYF,TGTGCCATCAGTGACAGCGGGAGGGCGAAAGATACGCAGTATTTT
NA,NA,TRBJ2-5,TRBV4-2,CASSQEERTQYF,TGTGCCAGCAGCCAAGAAGAGCGGACCCAGTACTTC
NA,few,TRBJ2-3,TRBV25-1,CASRRDYGTDTQYF,TGTGCCAGCAGGCGGGATTATGGGACAGATACGCAGTATTTT
NA,many,TRBJ2-3,TRBV18,CASSPPLGHPSTDTQYF,TGTGCCAGCTCACCACCCCTAGGCCATCCTAGCACAGATACGCAGTATTTT
TRBD2,few,TRBJ2-3,TRBV29-1,CSVGTSGMHTQYF,TGCAGCGTTGGGACTAGCGGGATGCATACGCAGTATTTT
NA,many,TRBJ2-1,TRBV29-1,CSVGIGANEQFF,TGCAGCGTCGGGATTGGGGCCAATGAGCAGTTCTTC
TRBD1,NA,TRBJ2-6,TRBV28,CASSPGTGVTGANVLTF,TGTGCCAGCAGTCCCGGGACAGGCGTTACTGGGGCCAACGTCCTGACTTTC
TRBD2,NA,TRBJ2-3,TRBV30,CAWSVLAGDADTQYF,TGTGCCTGGAGTGTACTAGCGGGAGACGCAGATACGCAGTATTTT
TRBD1,many,TRBJ2-3,TRBV7-2,CASSRQGQNLDTQYF,TGTGCCAGCAGCCGACAGGGCCAAAATCTGGATACGCAGTATTTT
NA,NA,TRBJ2-1,TRBV28,CASSIPTGCNEQFF,TGTGCCAGCAGTATCCCGACCGGGTGCAATGAGCAGTTCTTC
NA,NA,TRBJ2-7,TRBV28,CASSDPGMGEQYF,TGTGCCAGCAGTGACCCTGGGATGGGTGAGCAGTACTTC
NA,many,TRBJ1-1,TRBV28,CASSLPLNTEAFF,TGTGCCAGCAGTCTCCCTTTGAACACTGAAGCTTTCTTT
NA,few,TRBJ1-2,TRBV18,CASSPDVGEKSDGYTF,TGTGCCAGCTCACCGGACGTGGGTGAGAAAAGTGATGGCTACACCTTC